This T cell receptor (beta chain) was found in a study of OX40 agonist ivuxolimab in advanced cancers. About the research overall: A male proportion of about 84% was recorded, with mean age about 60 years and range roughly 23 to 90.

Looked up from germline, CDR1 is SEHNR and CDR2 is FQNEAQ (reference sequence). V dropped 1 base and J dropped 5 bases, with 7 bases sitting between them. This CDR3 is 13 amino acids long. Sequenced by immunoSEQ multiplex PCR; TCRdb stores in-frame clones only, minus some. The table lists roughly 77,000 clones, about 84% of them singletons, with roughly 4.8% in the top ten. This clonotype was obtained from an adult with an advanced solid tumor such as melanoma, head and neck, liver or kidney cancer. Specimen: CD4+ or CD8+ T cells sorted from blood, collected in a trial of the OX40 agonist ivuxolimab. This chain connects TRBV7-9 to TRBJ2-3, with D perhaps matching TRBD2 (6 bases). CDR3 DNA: TGTGCCAGCAGCTTAGAAGCGGGAGATACGCAGTATTTT. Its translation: CASSLEAGDTQYF.